This TCR beta chain stems from a study of control samples from healthy donors and cancer patients. The method was immunoSEQ multiplex PCR; TCRdb's version includes in-frame clones alone and lacks a portion of them. The table includes about 120,000 clones, more than 70% detected once. The clonotype was recovered from a man aged 50 to 59 in good health. The sequenced sample consisted of blood.

CDR3 nucleotides: TGTGCCAGCAGCTGGGGACAGGGTTGGGAGACCCAGTACTTC. It yields the protein CASSWGQGWETQYF. The rearrangement joins TRBV7-9 to TRBJ2-5; 9 nucleotides match TRBD1. The CDR3 has 14 residues. V was clipped by 4 bases and J by 5 bases; unmatched bases: 5. Germline V gene sequence: CDR1 SEHNR, CDR2 FQNEAQ (reference sequence).